This T cell receptor beta chain was found in a study of shared clonotypes between healthy human individuals (TCRdb year 2020). Some background on the complete study: A few men and a couple of women, aged 18 to 49 years, made up the cohort. To estimate repertoire size and how much clonotypes are shared between individuals, the study performed deep sequencing of blood TCR repertoires from five healthy adults. For each donor, CD4 naive and CD4 memory were each given three plates, CD8 naive was given two plates, and CD8 memory was given one plate. Different laboratories and diverse techniques were used to prepare libraries and sequence TCR repertoires, to increase sequencing depth and limit assay-specific biases. Leukapheresis yielded between about 0.9 and 9 billion PBMCs per donor. Beyond this particular receptor, the publication reports: Pairwise subsampling led to the expectation that sequencing depth would affect the degree of clonotype sharing among donors. Estimated clonotype richness was generally larger for naive than for memory subsets. Because the study included only a small number of donors, the genetic and exposure-history diversity represented was limited. Rarefaction of sorted-subset datasets indicated incomplete sequencing despite the large sequencing depth. Higher generation probabilities were observed for clonotypes shared by all four sorted-subset donors than for non-shared clonotypes. Sampling was restricted to blood, and TCR repertoires in tissues likely differ from the TCR repertoires found in blood. Across a handful of donors, approximately 4.6% of naive CD4, roughly 3.5% of naive CD8, about 2% of memory CD4, and approximately 0.4% of memory CD8 clonotypes were shared.

TCR CDR3 regions were amplified from genomic DNA by multiplex PCR using the deep immunoSEQ assay. Genomic DNA extracted from each cell subset was distributed evenly over all wells of several immunoSEQ 96-well plates, and each plate served as one replicate. For sorted subsets, each replicate PCR was loaded with 200 ng genomic DNA, equivalent to 25,000 to 35,000 T cell genomes. The purified libraries were quantified using a Qubit 3.0 fluorometer, sized with a Bioanalyzer 2100, and then quantified again using the KAPA Library Quantification kit. Every immunoSEQ 96-well plate was sequenced on a dedicated single-read 150-cycle Illumina NextSeq 550 flow cell. In the source study's methods: Because only junctional sequences without quality scores were contained in the immunoSEQ output, filtering matching that applied to full-length reads could not be performed. Sequences were annotated with PyIR, a Python wrapper for IgBLAST v1.9, using IMGT germline references to assign V/J genes and CDR3. Reads with weak V/J assignments (E-value above 1e-6), missing CDR3, stop codons, out-of-frame junctions, or ambiguous translated residues were removed. V3J clonotypes were defined as sequences sharing an identical inferred V gene, J gene, and CDR3 amino acid sequence. Percentage overlap between repertoires was calculated by dividing the number of shared unique clonotypes by the size of the smaller repertoire. Three approaches were used to assess repertoire richness: RTK rarefaction, the Chao1 estimator, and Recon v2.1 estimates of unobserved clonotypes. Generation probabilities were computed with OLGA for all TCRbeta clonotypes obtained by the gDNA method from four donors. The clones in this table, taken by TCRdb from immuneACCESS, are in-frame only. Not every clone is retained; where verified, under half of the shortfall comes from an unresolved V gene, and the cause of the rest is unknown. The V and J calls and clone size come from that table; D and trimming were worked out from the DNA. The sample table records more than 500,000 clones; 90% to 95% of these occur just once. The ten largest clones capture around 0.11% of the sample.

CD8 naive samples consisted of CD45RO-negative cells that were positively selected for CCR7, yielding a CD45RA+CCR7+ population without TemRA cells. Healthy HIV-negative adults with no recently reported acute infections or vaccinations were included as donors. All donors were Caucasian adults living in Nashville, Tennessee, USA. Blood was obtained by leukapheresis, after which PBMCs were separated by Ficoll-Histopaque density gradient centrifugation and cryopreserved in liquid nitrogen vapor phase. Analytical flow cytometry was used to check the purity and quantity of each magnetically sorted T cell population. Genomic DNA was isolated from each sorted fraction and quantified by UV absorbance on a Nanodrop 2000c. With respect to this clone: It has no known antigen specificity. Base qualities are not provided; no much larger clone lies one nucleotide away.

The specimen was naive CD8+ T cells sorted from blood. The label giving this sample's cell subset or site can be read as: CD45RA+CCR7+. The sequence was collected from a woman aged 30 to 39 in good health.

The nucleotide sequence reads as follows: TGTGCCAGCAGTTTCCCCGACAGGGGGATGGGAGGGTACCAAGAGACCCAGTACTTC. It specifies CASSFPDRGMGGYQETQYF. The sequence is built from TRBV28 and TRBJ2-5, with 9 middle bases fitting TRBD1. V is trimmed back by 3 bases and J by 0 bases, and the junction contains 14 bases that no gene match accounts for. The CDR3 contains 19 residues, cysteine and phenylalanine counted. Just CDR3 DNA is preserved here, 57 bases in frame from base 1. According to the germline V gene, CDR1 reads MDHEN and CDR2 reads SYDVKM.